Shown below are 32 T cell receptor beta chains from a single sample sequenced in a study of cytomegalovirus exposure and HLA in healthy donors. PCR used 60 Vbeta primers and 13 Jbeta primers. Measured with immunoSEQ multiplex PCR; TCRdb has only the in-frame clones, and not every one. This sample yields over 95,000 clones, of which just under 75% are seen a single time; 2% to 2.5% belongs to the top ten. Material: PBMCs. Receptors were obtained from a human donor in good health.

This chain joins TRBV28 and TRBJ1-2; 12 nucleotides line up with TRBD1. The CDR3 contains 16 residues. V was clipped by 6 bases and J by 4 bases; unmatched bases: 9. Germline V lookup: CDR1 MDHEN, CDR2 SYDVKM. Written as DNA, the CDR3 is TGTGCCAGCAGGAAGGGACAGGGGGCTTATAGCTATGGCTACACCTTC. Translated, it gives CASRKGQGAYSYGYTF.

The CDR3 reads CASAQGNTIYF. CDR3 DNA: TGTGCCAGCGCTCAGGGAAACACCATATATTTT. The chain carries TRBV27 and TRBJ1-3; no reliable D call. The germline V gene has CDR1 MNHEY and CDR2 SMNVEV (reference sequence). V was trimmed by 8 bases and J by 4 bases, leaving 6 bases between them. This CDR3 region has 11 residues.

This clone showed up just a few times. The chain joins TRBV13 to TRBJ1-1, with TRBD1 as a possible D gene (6 bases). CDR1 and CDR2 from the germline V gene are PRHDT and FYEKMQ (reference sequence). The CDR3 contains 16 residues. Between the trimmed V and J ends, which lost 5 bases and 1 base, there was a span of 17 bases. This chain's CDR3 is CASSTRPDRANTEAFF. DNA for the CDR3: TGTGCCAGCAGCACCCGCCCGGACAGAGCGAACACTGAAGCTTTCTTT.

In nucleotides, the CDR3 is TGTGCCAGCAGCCTAGGGGGTTTCACTAATGAAAAACTGTTTTTT. As protein: CASSLGGFTNEKLFF. The V gene is TRBV5-8, the J gene TRBJ1-4; D may be TRBD1 (6 bases). Germline-derived CDR1 and CDR2 are SGHTS and YDEGEE. The CDR3 is made up of 15 amino acids. Deletions cut 4 bases from V and 2 bases from J, with 12 bases between.

The chain employs TRBV12-5 and TRBJ2-7; TRBD1 agrees at 8 bases. The V segment lost 7 bases and the J segment 2 bases; nucleotides outside the gene matches: 4. The germline gives CDR1 LGHNT, CDR2 FRNRAP. CDR3 length: 13 amino acids. CDR3 sequence: CASAQTGAYEQYF. CDR3 sequence (DNA): TGTGCTAGTGCTCAGACAGGGGCCTACGAGCAGTACTTC.

The V gene is TRBV2, the J gene TRBJ1-2, with 8 bases aligning to TRBD1. The J segment lost 5 bases and the V segment lost 7 bases, leaving 6 bases of the junction unmatched. CDR3 length: 13 residues. The germline V gene has CDR1 SNHLY and CDR2 FYNNEI. CDR3 residues: CASTGQGSYGYTF. CDR3 coding DNA: TGTGCCAGCACCGGACAGGGATCGTATGGCTACACCTTC.

The V gene is TRBV6-5, the J gene TRBJ2-3, with D tentatively TRBD2 (6 bases). V was shortened by 0 bases and J by 3 bases, with 13 bases between the two germline ends. Germline lookup yields CDR1 MNHEY and CDR2 SVGAGI. There are 16 residues in the CDR3. CDR3: CASSYSGGYGTDTQYF. The CDR3 region has the DNA TGTGCCAGCAGTTACTCGGGGGGTTACGGGACAGATACGCAGTATTTT.

The genes are TRBV7-2 and TRBJ2-7; 13 nucleotides agree with TRBD2. This CDR3 has 15 residues. With V trimmed by 5 bases and J by 6 bases, 7 bases remained unmatched. Germline values: CDR1 SGHTA, CDR2 FQGNSA. Here the CDR3 reads CASSATSGGASEQYF. CDR3 DNA sequence: TGTGCCAGCAGCGCTACTAGCGGGGGGGCGAGCGAGCAGTACTTC.

The V gene is TRBV19, the J gene TRBJ2-1; no firm D call. The V and J ends lost 0 bases and 2 bases respectively, with 11 bases between them. The CDR3 contains 16 residues. Germline assignment: CDR1 LNHDA and CDR2 SQIVND (reference sequence). The CDR3 here is CASSIDRAGTYNEQFF. CDR3 bases: TGTGCCAGTAGTATAGATCGCGCAGGAACCTACAATGAGCAGTTCTTC.

The chain couples TRBV6-1 to TRBJ1-2; 11 bases line up with TRBD1. The CDR3 sequence is 16 residues long. The junction had 12 bases not matched to a gene; V was cut back by 4 bases and J by 8 bases. The germline V gene has CDR1 MNHNS and CDR2 SASEGT. This CDR3 is CASSGTGGAGRRGYTF. CDR3 bases: TGTGCCAGCAGTGGGACAGGGGGCGCCGGCCGGCGGGGCTACACCTTC.

This chain connects TRBV6-5 to TRBJ1-2, with 11 bases aligning to TRBD1. The length of the CDR3 is 13 residues. CDR1 is MNHEY and CDR2 is SVGAGI in the germline V gene. Trimming cost V 8 bases and J 7 bases; bases outside gene matches: 6. CDR3 loop: CASGWTGGGGYTF. The CDR3 coding sequence is TGTGCCAGCGGGTGGACAGGGGGCGGTGGCTACACCTTC.

This clone was seen a few times. V usage is TRBV6-5 and J usage is TRBJ1-6; 10 bases fit TRBD1. Germline-derived CDR1 and CDR2 are MNHEY and SVGAGI. Trimming at V came to 7 bases and at J to 7 bases, leaving 4 bases not matched to a gene. CDR3 size: 14 residues. CDR3: CASTWTGGNSPLHF. CDR3 coding DNA: TGTGCCAGCACTTGGACAGGGGGGAATTCACCCCTCCACTTT.

The rearrangement links TRBV7-9 to TRBJ1-1; D is undetermined. This CDR3 has 13 amino acids. V was trimmed by 3 bases and J by 4 bases, leaving 9 bases between them. Germline V gives CDR1 SEHNR, CDR2 FQNEAQ (reference sequence). The CDR3 nucleotides are TGTGCCAGCAGCTTCCGCCTCGGCACTGAAGCTTTCTTT. It encodes CASSFRLGTEAFF.

In its sample, this clone was seen a few times. This rearrangement joins TRBV6-6 to TRBJ1-5; 8 bases are a match to TRBD1. The CDR3 runs to 13 residues. The V gene's germline CDR1 is MNHNY and CDR2 SVGAGI (reference sequence). The V gene end was trimmed by 11 bases and the J gene end by 9 bases; junction bases not matched to a gene: 12. CDR3 DNA sequence: TGTGCCGCTCAACAGGGGGGGGAGGGGCCCCAGCATTTT. Amino acids: CAAQQGGEGPQHF.

The V and J genes are TRBV6-1 and TRBJ2-7, with 10 bases fitting TRBD2. The junction had 7 bases not matched to a gene; V was cut back by 2 bases and J by 6 bases. This CDR3 contains 15 residues. CDR1 and CDR2 from the germline V gene are MNHNS and SASEGT. The CDR3 spells CASSEPSGGRFEQYF. The CDR3 coding sequence is TGTGCCAGCAGTGAACCTAGCGGGGGTCGGTTCGAGCAGTACTTC.

The chain has TRBV10-1 and TRBJ1-1; D gene ambiguous. The CDR3 contains 14 residues. V lost 0 bases and J lost 3, with 8 bases in between. The V gene's germline CDR1 is WNHNN and CDR2 SYGVQD (reference sequence). The CDR3 reads CASSESTGYTEAFF. CDR3 sequence (DNA): TGCGCCAGCAGTGAGTCTACGGGGTACACTGAAGCTTTCTTT.

V is TRBV6-5 and J is TRBJ2-7; 12 bases fit TRBD1. Trimming took 5 bases from V and 6 from J; bases not matched to a gene: 8. Germline-derived CDR1 and CDR2 are MNHEY and SVGAGI. The CDR3 is 15 amino acids. In DNA, the CDR3 is TGTGCCAGCAGTCGGGACAGGGGGCTGGTCGGCGAGCAGTACTTC. Its protein is CASSRDRGLVGEQYF.

The CDR3 here is CASIRMGGDYGYTF. CDR3 nucleotide sequence: TGTGCCAGCATAAGGATGGGCGGGGACTATGGCTACACCTTC. The J gene is TRBJ1-2, the V gene TRBV6-5, with D hard to call. Germline CDR1 MNHEY, CDR2 SVGAGI. V lost 7 bases, J lost 3 bases, and 15 bases lay in between. The CDR3 runs 14 residues.

V is TRBV25-1 and J is TRBJ1-4; 8 nucleotides match TRBD1. J gave up 7 bases and V 4 bases, and 11 bases lay outside the gene matches. Germline loops: CDR1 MGHDK, CDR2 SYGVNS. The CDR3 is made up of 16 amino acids. CDR3: CASSARQGLRGEKLFF. CDR3 coding DNA: TGTGCCAGCAGTGCCCGACAGGGGTTAAGGGGTGAAAAACTGTTTTTT.

The chain employs TRBV14 and TRBJ1-5, with TRBD1 matching 10 bases. Germline V gene lookup returns CDR1 SGHDN and CDR2 FVKESK. Germline trimming cut 3 bases from V and 3 bases from J; bases unmatched to any gene: 2. The CDR3 has 15 residues. CDR3 bases: TGTGCCAGCAGCCAGGACAGGGGGTTCAATCAGCCCCAGCATTTT. Translating gives CASSQDRGFNQPQHF.

A few counts support this clone. V gene TRBV28 combines with J gene TRBJ2-4, with D possibly TRBD1 on 6 matching bases. The germline V gene has CDR1 MDHEN and CDR2 SYDVKM. This CDR3 is built from 17 residues. The germline V and J ends were trimmed by 5 bases and 0 bases, with 17 bases remaining between them. This chain's CDR3 is CASSGSQGPVAKNIQYF. The CDR3 DNA sequence: TGTGCCAGCAGTGGAAGTCAGGGGCCGGTAGCCAAAAACATTCAGTACTTC.

This clone was seen a handful of times. Sequence at one end of the junction differs from germline and may be a read error. The chain carries TRBV5-6 and TRBJ2-3; TRBD1 is a possible D gene (6 bases). The germline V gene encodes CDR1 SGHDT and CDR2 YYEEEE. This CDR3 has 13 amino acids. CDR3 sequence (DNA): TGTGCCAGCAGCTTGGGGGAGACAGGTACGCAGTATTTT. Encoded protein: CASSLGETGTQYF.

The V call is TRBV4-1, the J call TRBJ2-2; D is possibly TRBD1 (7 bases). Per the germline V gene, CDR1 is MGHRA and CDR2 is YSYEKL. Trimming took 0 bases from V and 0 from J, leaving 14 bases between them. This CDR3 has 18 amino acids. As DNA, the CDR3 is TGCGCCAGCAGCCAAGATACGGGCGGGACAGCGAACACCGGGGAGCTGTTTTTT. Translated, it gives CASSQDTGGTANTGELFF.

This clone was recorded a few times. The chain is built from TRBV27 and TRBJ1-1, with a tentative D call TRBD1 (5 bases). With 5 bases removed from V and 1 base from J, the gap between germline ends came to 23 bases. This CDR3 comprises 18 residues. Germline-derived CDR1 and CDR2 are MNHEY and SMNVEV (reference sequence). The CDR3 DNA is TGTGCCAGCAGTCCCCAAATTGGCGGGGGGGGTGGGAACACTGAAGCTTTCTTT. It specifies CASSPQIGGGGGNTEAFF.

This rearrangement joins TRBV6-1 to TRBJ1-2; no definite D call. Germline assignment: CDR1 MNHNS and CDR2 SASEGT. The V end lost 4 bases, the J end lost 7 bases, and 16 bases lay between the germline ends. The CDR3 runs 14 residues. CDR3 sequence: CASSALGTLGGYTF. The CDR3 bases are TGTGCCAGCAGTGCTCTGGGTACCCTAGGTGGCTACACCTTC.

This chain joins TRBV6-5 and TRBJ2-1, with 11 bases identical to TRBD2. The V gene's germline CDR1 is MNHEY and CDR2 SVGAGI. The CDR3 spans 16 residues. V lost 2 bases, J lost 6 bases, and 6 bases stayed unmatched. The CDR3 nucleotides read TGTGCCAGCAGTTACGGTCTAGCGGGGGGTACCAATGAGCAGTTCTTC. It translates to CASSYGLAGGTNEQFF.

V is TRBV5-1 and J is TRBJ2-2; 11 bases fit TRBD1. Germline lookup yields CDR1 SGHRS and CDR2 YFSETQ. This CDR3 region has 15 residues. Losses at the gene ends were 4 bases for V and 5 bases for J; bases not matched to a gene: 4. CDR3 nucleotide sequence: TGCGCCAGCAGCCCGGGACAGGGGGGGACCGGGGAGCTGTTTTTT. Protein: CASSPGQGGTGELFF.

The rearrangement uses TRBV15 and TRBJ2-2; 9 nucleotides align to TRBD1. J gave up 5 bases and V 9 bases, and 7 bases lay outside the gene matches. Germline CDR1 is LNHNV and CDR2 is YYDKDF (reference sequence). The CDR3 is 14 residues long. The CDR3 region is CATLQGAETGELFF. In DNA form, the CDR3 reads TGTGCCACTCTACAGGGGGCGGAAACCGGGGAGCTGTTTTTT.

The chain links TRBV28 to TRBJ1-2; D ambiguous. With 4 bases removed from V and 5 bases from J, the gap between germline ends came to 5 bases. The germline gives CDR1 MDHEN, CDR2 SYDVKM. The CDR3 contains 11 residues. The CDR3 nucleotides are TGTGCCAGCAGTTCCAGGTATGGCTACACCTTC. Translating it yields CASSSRYGYTF.

This chain connects TRBV5-1 to TRBJ2-7; tentative D call: TRBD2 (6 bases). Germline V gene data show CDR1 as SGHRS and CDR2 as YFSETQ. V was pared by 0 bases and J by 7 bases, with 17 bases between. The CDR3 is made up of 15 amino acids. In nucleotides, the CDR3 is TGCGCCAGCAGCTTGGAGGTGGGAGGACATGGTGAGCAGTACTTC. This translates into CASSLEVGGHGEQYF.

J is TRBJ2-7 and V is TRBV19; 7 nucleotides align to TRBD1. CDR3 length equals 14 residues. Trimming took 9 bases from V and 5 from J; bases not matched to a gene: 13. The germline gives CDR1 LNHDA, CDR2 SQIVND (reference sequence). CDR3 protein: CASLQGIPRNEQYF. The CDR3 bases are TGTGCCAGCCTACAGGGGATCCCTCGAAACGAGCAGTACTTC.

This clone was detected only a few times. The chain combines TRBV5-1 with TRBJ2-3, with D uncertain. Germline V lookup: CDR1 SGHRS, CDR2 YFSETQ. V lost 1 base and J lost 6, with 9 bases in between. The CDR3 length is 13 residues. In DNA form, the CDR3 reads TGCGCCAGCAGCTTGTCCTTCGGGGATACGCAGTATTTT. It codes for CASSLSFGDTQYF.